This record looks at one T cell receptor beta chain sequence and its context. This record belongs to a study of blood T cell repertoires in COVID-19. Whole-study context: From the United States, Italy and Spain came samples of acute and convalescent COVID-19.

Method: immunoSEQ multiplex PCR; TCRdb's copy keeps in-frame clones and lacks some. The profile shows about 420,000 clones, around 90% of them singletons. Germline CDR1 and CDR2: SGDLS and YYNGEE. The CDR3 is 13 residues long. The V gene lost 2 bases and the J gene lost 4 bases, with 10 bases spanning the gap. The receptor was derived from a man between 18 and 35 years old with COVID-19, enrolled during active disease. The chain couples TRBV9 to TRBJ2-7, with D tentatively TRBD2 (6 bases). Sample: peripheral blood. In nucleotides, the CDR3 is TGTGCCAGCAGCGTCGCGGGAACTTACGAGCAGTACTTC. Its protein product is CASSVAGTYEQYF.